This T cell receptor (beta chain) was documented in a study of blood T cell repertoires in COVID-19. Turning to the study itself: Both acute and convalescent COVID-19 samples were obtained from the United States, Italy and Spain. T cells, B-cell-depleted T cells, or PBMCs supplied cDNA or gDNA.

The CDR3 spans 14 residues. Repertoires were generated with immunoSEQ multiplex PCR, while TCRdb's copy carries only in-frame clones and drops some. The data contain a few hundred thousand clones, about 85% of them singletons. This TCR derives from a woman younger than 30 with acute or convalescent COVID-19. Sequencing was performed on peripheral blood. The rearrangement uses TRBV1 and TRBJ2-3; the table names TRBD2, a call not compared with the DNA. TRBV1 is tagged as a pseudogene. Here the CDR3 DNA reads TGCACCAGCAGCCCCGGGACTCCCTCTTCTACGCAGTATTTT. Translated: CTSSPGTPSSTQYF.